This T cell receptor (beta chain) originates from a study of shared clonotypes between healthy human individuals. Study-level findings and limits: Genetic and exposure-history diversity was limited by the few donors.

The CDR3 runs to 15 residues. Germline CDR1 SGHRS, CDR2 YFSETQ. Notes on this clone: Its target is not known. A read error may account for a junction end that differs from germline.

Profiling relied on immunoSEQ multiplex PCR, and the TCRdb table lists in-frame clones only, not all of them. This table holds 740,000 or so clones, around four fifths found once. HIV-negative, healthy adults without recent acute infections or vaccinations were the donors. Caucasian adults living in Nashville, Tennessee, provided all samples. CD4+ cells yielded CD45RA+ naive and CD45RA-negative memory subsets. The material sequenced was memory CD4+ T cells sorted from blood. Regarding subset: CD45RA-negative fraction. The chain couples TRBV5-1 to TRBJ1-1, with 9 bases fitting TRBD1. This receptor was identified in a woman aged 25-40 years in good health. CDR3 residues: CASSLWDRENIEAFF. The CDR3 nucleotides are TGCGCCAGCAGCTTGTGGGACAGGGAAAACATTGAAGCTTTCTTT.